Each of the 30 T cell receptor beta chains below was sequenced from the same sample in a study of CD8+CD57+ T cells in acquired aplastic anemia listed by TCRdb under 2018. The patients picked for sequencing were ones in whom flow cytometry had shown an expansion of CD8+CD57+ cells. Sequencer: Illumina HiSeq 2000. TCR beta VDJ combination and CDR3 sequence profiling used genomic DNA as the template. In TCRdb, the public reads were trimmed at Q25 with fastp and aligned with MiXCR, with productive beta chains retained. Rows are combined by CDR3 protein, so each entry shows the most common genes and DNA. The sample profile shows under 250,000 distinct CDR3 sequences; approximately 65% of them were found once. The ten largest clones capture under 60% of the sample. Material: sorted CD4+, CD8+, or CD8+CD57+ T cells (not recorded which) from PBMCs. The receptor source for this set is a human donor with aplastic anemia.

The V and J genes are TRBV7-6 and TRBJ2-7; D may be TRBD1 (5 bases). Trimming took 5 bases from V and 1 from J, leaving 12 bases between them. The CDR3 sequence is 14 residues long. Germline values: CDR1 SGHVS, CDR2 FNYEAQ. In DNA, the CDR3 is TGTGCCAGCAGCCCCTACCAGGGATCCTACGAGCAGTACTTC. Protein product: CASSPYQGSYEQYF.

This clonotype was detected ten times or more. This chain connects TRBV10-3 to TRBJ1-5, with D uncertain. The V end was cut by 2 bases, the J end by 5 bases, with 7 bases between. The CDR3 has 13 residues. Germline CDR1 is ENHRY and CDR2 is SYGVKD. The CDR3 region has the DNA TGTGCCATCAGTGAGGGATTGCATCAGCCCCAGCATTTT. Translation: CAISEGLHQPQHF.

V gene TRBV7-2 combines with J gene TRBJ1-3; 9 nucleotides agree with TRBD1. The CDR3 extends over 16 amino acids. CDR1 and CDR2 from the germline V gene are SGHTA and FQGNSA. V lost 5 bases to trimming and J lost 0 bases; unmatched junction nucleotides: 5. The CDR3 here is CASSRTGAFSGNTIYF. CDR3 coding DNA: TGTGCCAGCAGCCGGACAGGGGCCTTCTCTGGAAACACCATATATTTT.

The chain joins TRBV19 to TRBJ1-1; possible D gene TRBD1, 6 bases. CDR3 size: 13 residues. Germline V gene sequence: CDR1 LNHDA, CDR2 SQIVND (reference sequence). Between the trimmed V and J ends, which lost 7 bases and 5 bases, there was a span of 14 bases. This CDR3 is CASTRGAGTEAFF. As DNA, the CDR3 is TGTGCCAGTACTCGGGGGGCAGGGACTGAAGCTTTCTTT.

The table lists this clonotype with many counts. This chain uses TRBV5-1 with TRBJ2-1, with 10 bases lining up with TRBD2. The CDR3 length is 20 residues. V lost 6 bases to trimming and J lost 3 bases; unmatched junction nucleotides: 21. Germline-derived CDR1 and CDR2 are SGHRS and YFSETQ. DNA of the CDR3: TGCGCCAGCACGATCCTCCCAGCGGGGGGGCATGATTCTCGCTACAATGAGCAGTTCTTC. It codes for CASTILPAGGHDSRYNEQFF.

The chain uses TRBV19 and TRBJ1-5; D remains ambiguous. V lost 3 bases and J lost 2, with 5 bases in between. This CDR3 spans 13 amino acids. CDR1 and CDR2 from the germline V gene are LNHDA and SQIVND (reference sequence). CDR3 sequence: CASSMGGNQPQHF. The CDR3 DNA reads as TGTGCCAGTAGTATGGGAGGCAATCAGCCCCAGCATTTT.

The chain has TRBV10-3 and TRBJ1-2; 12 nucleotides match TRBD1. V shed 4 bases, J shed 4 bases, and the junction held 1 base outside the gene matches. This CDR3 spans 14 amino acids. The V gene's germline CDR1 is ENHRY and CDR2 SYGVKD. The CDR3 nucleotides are TGTGCCATCAGTGGGGGACAGGGGGCCTATGGCTACACCTTC. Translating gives CAISGGQGAYGYTF.

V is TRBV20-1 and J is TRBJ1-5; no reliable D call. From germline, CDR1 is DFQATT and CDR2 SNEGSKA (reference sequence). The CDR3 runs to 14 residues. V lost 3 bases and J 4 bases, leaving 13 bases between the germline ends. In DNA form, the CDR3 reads TGCAGTGCTAGTGAGTTAATAGGAAATCAGCCCCAGCATTTT. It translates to CSASELIGNQPQHF.

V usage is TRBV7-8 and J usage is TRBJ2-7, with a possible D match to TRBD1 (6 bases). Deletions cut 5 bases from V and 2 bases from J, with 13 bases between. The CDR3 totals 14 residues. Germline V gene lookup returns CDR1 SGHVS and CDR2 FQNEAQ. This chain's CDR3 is CASSQVRDTYEQYF. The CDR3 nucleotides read TGTGCCAGCAGCCAAGTACGGGACACCTACGAGCAGTACTTC.

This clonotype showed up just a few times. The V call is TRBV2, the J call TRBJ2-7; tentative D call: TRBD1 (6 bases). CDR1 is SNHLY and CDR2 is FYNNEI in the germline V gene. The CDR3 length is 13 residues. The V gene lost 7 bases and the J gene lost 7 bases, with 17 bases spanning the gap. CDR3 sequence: CASIRDTPWEQYF. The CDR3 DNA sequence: TGTGCCAGCATCCGGGACACCCCTTGGGAGCAGTACTTC.

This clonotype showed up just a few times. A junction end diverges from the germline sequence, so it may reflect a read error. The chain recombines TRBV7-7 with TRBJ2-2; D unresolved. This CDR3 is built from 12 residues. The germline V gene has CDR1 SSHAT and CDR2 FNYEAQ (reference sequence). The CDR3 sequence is CASSLTTGELFF. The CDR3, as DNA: TGTGCTAGCAGCTTGACCACCGGGGAGCTGTTTTTT.

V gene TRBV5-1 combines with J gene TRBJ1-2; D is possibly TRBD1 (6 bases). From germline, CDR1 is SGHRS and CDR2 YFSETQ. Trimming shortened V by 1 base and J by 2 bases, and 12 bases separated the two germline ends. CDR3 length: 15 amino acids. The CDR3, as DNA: TGCGCCAGCAGCTTGTCCACAGGGCTAAACTATGGCTACACCTTC. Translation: CASSLSTGLNYGYTF.

The CDR3 DNA follows: TGTGCCACCTACGGACAGTTTAGCCCTACTAGCGGGAGTGAGGGAGATACGCAGTATTTT. Translation gives CATYGQFSPTSGSEGDTQYF. The chain combines TRBV15 with TRBJ2-3, with TRBD2 matching over 11 bases. J lost 5 bases, V lost 8 bases, and 24 bases had no gene match. Germline V lookup: CDR1 LNHNV, CDR2 YYDKDF (reference sequence). The CDR3 contains 20 residues.

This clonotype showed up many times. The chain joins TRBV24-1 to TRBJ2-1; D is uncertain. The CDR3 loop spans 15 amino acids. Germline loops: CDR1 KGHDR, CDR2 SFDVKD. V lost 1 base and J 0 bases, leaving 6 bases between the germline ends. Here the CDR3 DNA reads TGTGCCACCAGTGATTTCAAAGGCTCCTACAATGAGCAGTTCTTC. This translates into CATSDFKGSYNEQFF.

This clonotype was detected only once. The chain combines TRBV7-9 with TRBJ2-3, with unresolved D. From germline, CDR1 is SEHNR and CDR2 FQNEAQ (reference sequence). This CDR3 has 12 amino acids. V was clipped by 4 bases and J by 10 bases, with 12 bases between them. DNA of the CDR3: TGTGCCAGCAGCTACCCCCAGGATGCGCAGTATTTT. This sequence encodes CASSYPQDAQYF.

CDR3: CATSDREVRGPGNEQFF. The CDR3, as DNA: TGTGCCACCAGTGATCGGGAGGTGCGGGGGCCGGGCAATGAGCAGTTCTTC. The chain is built from TRBV24-1 and TRBJ2-1; the D gene is possibly TRBD2 (7 bases). Trimming left V 3 bases short and J 6 bases short, with 20 bases between. Germline CDR1 is KGHDR and CDR2 is SFDVKD. The CDR3 consists of 17 residues.

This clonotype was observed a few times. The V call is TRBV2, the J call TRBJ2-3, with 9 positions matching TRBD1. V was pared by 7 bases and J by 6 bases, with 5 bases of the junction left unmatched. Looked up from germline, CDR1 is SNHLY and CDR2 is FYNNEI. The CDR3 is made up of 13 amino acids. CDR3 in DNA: TGTGCCAGCATAGGACAGGGGCGGGATACGCAGTATTTT. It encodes CASIGQGRDTQYF. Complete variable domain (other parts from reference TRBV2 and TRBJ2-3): EPEVTQTPSHQVTQMGQEVILRCVPISNHLYFYWYRQILGQKVEFLVSFYNNEISEKSEIFDDQFSVERPDGSNFTLKIRSTKLEDSAMYFCASIGQGRDTQYFGPGTRLTVL.

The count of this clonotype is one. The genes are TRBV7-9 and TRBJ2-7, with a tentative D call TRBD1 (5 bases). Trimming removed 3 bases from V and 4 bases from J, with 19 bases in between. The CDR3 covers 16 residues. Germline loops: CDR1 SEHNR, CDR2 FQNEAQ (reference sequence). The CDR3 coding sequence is TGTGCCAGCAGCTTCTGGGCTGTGGGCAGGGCGTACGAGCAGTACTTC. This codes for CASSFWAVGRAYEQYF.

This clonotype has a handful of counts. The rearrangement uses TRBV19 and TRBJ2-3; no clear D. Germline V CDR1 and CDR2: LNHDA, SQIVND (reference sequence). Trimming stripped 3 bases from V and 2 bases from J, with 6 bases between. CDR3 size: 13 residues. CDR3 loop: CASSMVHTDTQYF. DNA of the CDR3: TGTGCCAGTAGTATGGTCCACACAGATACGCAGTATTTT.

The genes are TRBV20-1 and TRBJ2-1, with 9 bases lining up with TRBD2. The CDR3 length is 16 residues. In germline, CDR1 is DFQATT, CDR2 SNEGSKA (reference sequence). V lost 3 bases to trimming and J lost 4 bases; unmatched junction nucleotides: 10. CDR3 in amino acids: CSARSGSGSWYNEQFF. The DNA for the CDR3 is TGCAGTGCTAGGAGTGGTAGCGGGAGTTGGTACAATGAGCAGTTCTTC.

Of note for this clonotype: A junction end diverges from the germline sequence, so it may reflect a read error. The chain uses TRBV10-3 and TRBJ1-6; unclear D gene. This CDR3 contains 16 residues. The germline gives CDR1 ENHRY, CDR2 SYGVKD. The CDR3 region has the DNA TGCGCCATCAGTGAGCCCCCGAGGGAAACGGGGTCACCCCTCCACTTT. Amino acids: CAISEPPRETGSPLHF.

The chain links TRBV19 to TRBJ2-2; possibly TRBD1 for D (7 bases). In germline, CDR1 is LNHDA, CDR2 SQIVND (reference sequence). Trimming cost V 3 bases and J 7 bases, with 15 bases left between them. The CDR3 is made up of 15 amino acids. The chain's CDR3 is CASSIRGTVNGELFF. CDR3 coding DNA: TGTGCCAGTAGTATCCGCGGGACAGTAAACGGGGAGCTGTTTTTT.

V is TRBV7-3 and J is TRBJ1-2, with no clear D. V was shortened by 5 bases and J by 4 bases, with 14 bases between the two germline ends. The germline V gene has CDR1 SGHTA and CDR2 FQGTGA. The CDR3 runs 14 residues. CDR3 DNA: TGTGCCAGCAGCCTAGGGTATCAGCTCTATGGCTACACCTTC. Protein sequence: CASSLGYQLYGYTF. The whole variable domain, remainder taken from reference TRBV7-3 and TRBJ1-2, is GAGVSQTPSNKVTEKGKYVELRCDPISGHTALYWYRQSLGQGPEFLIYFQGTGAADDSGLPNDRFFAVRPEGSVSTLKIQRTERGDSAVYLCASSLGYQLYGYTFGSGTRLTVV.

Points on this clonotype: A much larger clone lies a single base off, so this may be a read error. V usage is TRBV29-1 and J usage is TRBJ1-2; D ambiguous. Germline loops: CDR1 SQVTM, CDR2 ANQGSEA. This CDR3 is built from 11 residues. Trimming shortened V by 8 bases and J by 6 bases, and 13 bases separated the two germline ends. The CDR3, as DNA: TGCAGCTACGTGAACCCCCATGGCTACACCTTC. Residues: CSYVNPHGYTF.

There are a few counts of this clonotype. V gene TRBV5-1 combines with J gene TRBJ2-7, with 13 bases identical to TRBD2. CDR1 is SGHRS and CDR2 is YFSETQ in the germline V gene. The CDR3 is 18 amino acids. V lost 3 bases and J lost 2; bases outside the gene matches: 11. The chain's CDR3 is CASSSGGTSGASTYEQYF. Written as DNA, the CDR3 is TGCGCCAGCAGCTCCGGGGGGACTAGCGGGGCCTCAACCTACGAGCAGTACTTC.

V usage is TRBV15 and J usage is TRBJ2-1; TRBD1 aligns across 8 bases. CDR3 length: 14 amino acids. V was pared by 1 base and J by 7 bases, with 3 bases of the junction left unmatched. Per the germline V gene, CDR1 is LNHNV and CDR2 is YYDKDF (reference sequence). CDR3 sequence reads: CATSRGQGLNEQFF. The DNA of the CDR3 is TGTGCCACCAGCAGAGGACAGGGGTTGAATGAGCAGTTCTTC. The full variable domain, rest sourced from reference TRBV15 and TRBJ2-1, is DAMVIQNPRYQVTQFGKPVTLSCSQTLNHNVMYWYQQKSSQAPKLLFHYYDKDFNNEADTPDNFQSRRPNTSFCFLDIRSPGLGDTAMYLCATSRGQGLNEQFFGPGTRLTVL.

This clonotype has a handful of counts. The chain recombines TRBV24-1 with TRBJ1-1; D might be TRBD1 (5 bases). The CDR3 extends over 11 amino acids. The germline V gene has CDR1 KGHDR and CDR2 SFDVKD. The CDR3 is CARGRGTEAFF. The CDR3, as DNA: TGTGCACGGGGGAGAGGCACTGAAGCTTTCTTT.

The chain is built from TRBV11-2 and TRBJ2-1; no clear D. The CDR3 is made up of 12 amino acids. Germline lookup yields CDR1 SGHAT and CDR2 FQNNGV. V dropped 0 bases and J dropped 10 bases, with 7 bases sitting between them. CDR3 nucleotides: TGTGCCAGCAGCTTAGAAGGTCGGGAGCAGTTCTTC. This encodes CASSLEGREQFF. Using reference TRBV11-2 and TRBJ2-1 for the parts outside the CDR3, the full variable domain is EAGVAQSPRYKIIEKRQSVAFWCNPISGHATLYWYQQILGQGPKLLIQFQNNGVVDDSQLPKDRFSAERLKGVDSTLKIQPAKLEDSAVYLCASSLEGREQFFGPGTRLTVL.

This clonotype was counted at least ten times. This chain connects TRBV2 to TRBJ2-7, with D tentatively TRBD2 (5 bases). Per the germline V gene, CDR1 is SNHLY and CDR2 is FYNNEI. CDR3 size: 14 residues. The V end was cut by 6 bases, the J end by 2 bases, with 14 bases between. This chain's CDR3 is CASSPVWGAYEQYF. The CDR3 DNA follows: TGTGCCAGCAGCCCCGTGTGGGGAGCCTACGAGCAGTACTTC. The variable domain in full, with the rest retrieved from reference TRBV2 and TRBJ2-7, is EPEVTQTPSHQVTQMGQEVILRCVPISNHLYFYWYRQILGQKVEFLVSFYNNEISEKSEIFDDQFSVERPDGSNFTLKIRSTKLEDSAMYFCASSPVWGAYEQYFGPGTRLTVT.

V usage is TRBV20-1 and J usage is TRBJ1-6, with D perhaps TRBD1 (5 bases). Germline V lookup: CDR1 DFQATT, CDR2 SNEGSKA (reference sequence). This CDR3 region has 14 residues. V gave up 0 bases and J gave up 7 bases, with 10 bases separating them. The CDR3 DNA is TGCAGTGCTAGAGATGGGTGGGGCAATTCACCCCTCCACTTT. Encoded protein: CSARDGWGNSPLHF.